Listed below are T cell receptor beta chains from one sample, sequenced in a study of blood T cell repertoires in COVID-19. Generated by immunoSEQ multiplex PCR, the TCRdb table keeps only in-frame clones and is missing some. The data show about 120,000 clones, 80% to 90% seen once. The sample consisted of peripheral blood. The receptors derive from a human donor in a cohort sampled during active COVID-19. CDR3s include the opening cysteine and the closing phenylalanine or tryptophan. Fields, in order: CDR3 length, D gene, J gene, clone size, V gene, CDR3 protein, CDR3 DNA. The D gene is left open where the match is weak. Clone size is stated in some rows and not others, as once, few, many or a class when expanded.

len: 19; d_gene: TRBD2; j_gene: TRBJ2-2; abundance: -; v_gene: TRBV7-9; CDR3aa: CASSSSGLAGIANTGELFF; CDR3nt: TGTGCCAGCAGCTCGTCGGGACTAGCGGGGATTGCGAACACCGGGGAGCTGTTTTTT
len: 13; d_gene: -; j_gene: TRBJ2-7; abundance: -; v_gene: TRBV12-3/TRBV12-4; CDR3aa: CASSLALDYEQYF; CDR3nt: TGTGCCAGCAGTTTAGCCCTAGACTACGAGCAGTACTTC
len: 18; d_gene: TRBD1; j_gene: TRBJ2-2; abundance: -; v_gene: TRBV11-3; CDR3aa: CASSLGVMWTGDTGELFF; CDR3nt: TGTGCCAGCAGCTTAGGGGTAATGTGGACAGGAGATACCGGGGAGCTGTTTTTT
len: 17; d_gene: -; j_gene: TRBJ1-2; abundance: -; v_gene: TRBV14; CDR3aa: CASSQDQAGARYYGYTF; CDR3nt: TGTGCCAGCAGCCAAGATCAGGCAGGGGCAAGGTACTATGGCTACACCTTC
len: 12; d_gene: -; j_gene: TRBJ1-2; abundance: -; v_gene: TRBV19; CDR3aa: CASTGDKHRYTF; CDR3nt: TGTGCCAGTACCGGGGACAAGCATCGCTACACCTTC
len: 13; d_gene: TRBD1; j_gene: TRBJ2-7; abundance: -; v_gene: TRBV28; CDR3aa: CASSWTGMDEQYF; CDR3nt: TGTGCCAGCAGTTGGACAGGGATGGACGAGCAGTACTTC
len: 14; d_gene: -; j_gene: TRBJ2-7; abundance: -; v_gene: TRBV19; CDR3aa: CASSIGVGTYEQYF; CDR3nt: TGTGCCAGTAGTATCGGGGTTGGGACCTACGAGCAGTACTTC
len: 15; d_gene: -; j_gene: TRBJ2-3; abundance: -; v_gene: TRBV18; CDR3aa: CASSPLLAGTDTQYF; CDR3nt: TGTGCCAGCTCACCGCTACTAGCAGGCACAGATACGCAGTATTTT
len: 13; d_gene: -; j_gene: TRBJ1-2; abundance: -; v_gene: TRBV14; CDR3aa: CASSQYSGYGYTF; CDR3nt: TGTGCCAGCAGCCAGTACTCAGGGTATGGCTACACCTTC
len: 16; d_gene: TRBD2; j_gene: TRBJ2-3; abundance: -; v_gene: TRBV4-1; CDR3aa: CASSQVWASGADTQYF; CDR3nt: TGCGCCAGCAGCCAAGTCTGGGCTAGCGGCGCAGATACGCAGTATTTT
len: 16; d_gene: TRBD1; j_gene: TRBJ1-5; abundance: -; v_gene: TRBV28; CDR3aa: CASSPHQGASNQPQHF; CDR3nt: TGTGCCAGCAGTCCGCATCAGGGGGCTAGCAATCAGCCCCAGCATTTT
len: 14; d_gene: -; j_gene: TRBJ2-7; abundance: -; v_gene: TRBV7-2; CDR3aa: CASSLGSAAYEQYF; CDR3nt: TGTGCCAGCAGCTTAGGCAGCGCGGCCTACGAGCAGTACTTC
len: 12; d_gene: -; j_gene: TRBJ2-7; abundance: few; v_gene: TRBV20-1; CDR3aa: CSAGDIHSEQYF; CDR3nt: TGCAGTGCTGGTGACATTCACTCCGAGCAGTACTTC
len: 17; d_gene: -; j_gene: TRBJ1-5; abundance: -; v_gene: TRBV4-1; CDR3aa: CASSQDLARLGGQPQHF; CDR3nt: TGCGCCAGCAGCCAAGATTTGGCCCGCTTGGGGGGTCAGCCCCAGCATTTT
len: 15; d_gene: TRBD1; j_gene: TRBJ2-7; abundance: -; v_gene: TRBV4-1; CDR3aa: CASSQEGQGVYEQYF; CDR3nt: TGCGCCAGCAGCCAAGAGGGACAGGGCGTCTACGAGCAGTACTTC
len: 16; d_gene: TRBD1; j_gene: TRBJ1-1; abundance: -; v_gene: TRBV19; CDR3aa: CASSGGTGGFQTEAFF; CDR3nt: TGTGCCAGTAGTGGTGGGACAGGGGGATTTCAAACTGAAGCTTTCTTT
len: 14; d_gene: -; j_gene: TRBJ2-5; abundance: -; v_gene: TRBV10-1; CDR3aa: CASSESSTLETQYF; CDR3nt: TGCGCCAGCAGTGAGTCTTCTACCCTTGAGACCCAGTACTTC
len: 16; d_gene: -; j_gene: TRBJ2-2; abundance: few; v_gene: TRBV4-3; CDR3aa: CASSHAMDSGTGELFF; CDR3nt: TGCGCCAGCAGCCACGCCATGGACAGCGGCACCGGGGAGCTGTTTTTT
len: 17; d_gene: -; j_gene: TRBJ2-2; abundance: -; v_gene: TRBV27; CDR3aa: CASSLSRAAANTGELFF; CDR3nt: TGTGCCAGCAGTTTATCGAGGGCCGCTGCGAACACCGGGGAGCTGTTTTTT
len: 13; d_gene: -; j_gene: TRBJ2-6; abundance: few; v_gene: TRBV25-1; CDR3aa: CASSYSGANVLTF; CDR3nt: TGTGCCAGCAGCTACTCTGGGGCCAACGTCCTGACTTTC
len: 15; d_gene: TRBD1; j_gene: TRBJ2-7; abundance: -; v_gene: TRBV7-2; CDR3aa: CASSLQGAQTYEQYF; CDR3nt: TGTGCCAGCAGCCTACAGGGGGCTCAGACCTACGAGCAGTACTTC
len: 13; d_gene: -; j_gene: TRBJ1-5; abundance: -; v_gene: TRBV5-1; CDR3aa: CASSLEGYQPQHF; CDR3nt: TGCGCCAGCAGCTTGGAGGGGTATCAGCCCCAGCATTTT
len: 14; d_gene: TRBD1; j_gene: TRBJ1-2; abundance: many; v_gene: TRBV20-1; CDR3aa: CSASGTGGGNGYTF; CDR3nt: TGCAGTGCTAGTGGGACAGGGGGCGGGAATGGCTACACCTTC
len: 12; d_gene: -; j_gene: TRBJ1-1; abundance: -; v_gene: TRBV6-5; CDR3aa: CASSYVTGNAFF; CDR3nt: TGTGCCAGCAGTTACGTTACAGGGAACGCTTTCTTT
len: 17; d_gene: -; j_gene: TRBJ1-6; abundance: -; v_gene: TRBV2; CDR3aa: CASSPPRTGTAHSPLHF; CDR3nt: TGTGCCAGCAGCCCCCCCCGTACAGGGACGGCCCATTCACCCCTCCACTTT
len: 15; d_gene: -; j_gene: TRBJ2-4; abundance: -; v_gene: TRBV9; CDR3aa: CASSPGSTVWSIQYF; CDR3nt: TGTGCCAGCAGCCCCGGGTCGACAGTCTGGAGCATTCAGTACTTC
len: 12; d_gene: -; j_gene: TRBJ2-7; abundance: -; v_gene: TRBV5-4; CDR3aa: CASSGPSGEQYF; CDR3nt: TGTGCCAGCAGCGGACCCAGCGGCGAGCAGTACTTC
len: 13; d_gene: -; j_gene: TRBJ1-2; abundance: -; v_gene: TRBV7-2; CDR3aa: CASSSHGNYGYTF; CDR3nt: TGTGCCAGCAGCTCCCACGGTAACTATGGCTACACCTTC
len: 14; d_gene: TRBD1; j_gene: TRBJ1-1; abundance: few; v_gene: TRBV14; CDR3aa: CASSQTGARTEAFF; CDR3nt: TGTGCCAGCAGCCAGACAGGGGCCCGCACTGAAGCTTTCTTT
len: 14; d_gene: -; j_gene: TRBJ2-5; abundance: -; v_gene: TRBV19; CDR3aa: CASSRPGLQETQYF; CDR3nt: TGTGCCAGTAGTAGGCCAGGGCTACAGGAGACCCAGTACTTC
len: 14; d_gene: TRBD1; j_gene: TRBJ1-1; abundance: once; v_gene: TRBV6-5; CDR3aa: CASGRRGPDTEAFF; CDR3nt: TGTGCCAGCGGAAGAAGGGGGCCAGACACTGAAGCTTTCTTT
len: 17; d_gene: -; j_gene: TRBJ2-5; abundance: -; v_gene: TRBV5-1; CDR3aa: CASSLEPGGTDKETQYF; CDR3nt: TGCGCCAGCAGCTTGGAACCTGGCGGGACAGACAAAGAGACCCAGTACTTC
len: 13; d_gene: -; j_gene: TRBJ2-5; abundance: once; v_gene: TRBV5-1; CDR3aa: CASSYGVQETQYF; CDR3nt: TGCGCCAGCAGCTATGGAGTTCAAGAGACCCAGTACTTC
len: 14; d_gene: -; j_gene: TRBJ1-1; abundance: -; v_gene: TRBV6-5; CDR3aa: CASSYSFGNTEAFF; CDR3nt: TGTGCCAGCAGTTACTCTTTCGGGAACACTGAAGCTTTCTTT
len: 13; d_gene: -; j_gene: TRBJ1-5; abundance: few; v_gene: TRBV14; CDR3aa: CASSQAGNQPQHF; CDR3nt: TGTGCCAGCAGCCAAGCAGGGAATCAGCCCCAGCATTTT
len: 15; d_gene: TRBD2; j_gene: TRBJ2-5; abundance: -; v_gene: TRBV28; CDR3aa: CASKLAGVTQETQYF; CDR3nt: TGTGCCAGCAAGTTAGCGGGGGTGACACAAGAGACCCAGTACTTC
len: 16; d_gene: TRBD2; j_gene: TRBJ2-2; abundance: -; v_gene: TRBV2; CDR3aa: CASSGRLAGFTGELFF; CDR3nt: TGTGCCAGCTCGGGGAGACTAGCGGGGTTCACCGGGGAGCTGTTTTTT
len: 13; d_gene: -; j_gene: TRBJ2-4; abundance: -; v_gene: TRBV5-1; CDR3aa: CASSPANPSIQYF; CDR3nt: TGCGCCAGCAGCCCCGCTAATCCGAGCATTCAGTACTTC
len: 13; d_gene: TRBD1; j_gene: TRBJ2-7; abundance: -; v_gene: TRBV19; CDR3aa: CASSLGQGDEQYF; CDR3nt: TGTGCCAGTAGTCTTGGACAGGGCGACGAGCAGTACTTC
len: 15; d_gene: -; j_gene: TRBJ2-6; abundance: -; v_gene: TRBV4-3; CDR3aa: CASSQDLSGANVLTF; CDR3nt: TGCGCCAGCAGCCAAGACCTCTCTGGGGCCAACGTCCTGACTTTC
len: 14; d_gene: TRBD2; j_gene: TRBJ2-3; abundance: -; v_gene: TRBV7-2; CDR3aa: CASTLGLAEVTQYF; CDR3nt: TGTGCCAGCACCTTGGGCCTAGCGGAGGTTACGCAGTATTTT
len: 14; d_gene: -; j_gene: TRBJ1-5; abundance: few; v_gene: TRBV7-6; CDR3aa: CASSRDIGNQPQHF; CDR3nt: TGTGCCAGCAGCCGAGACATCGGCAATCAGCCCCAGCATTTT
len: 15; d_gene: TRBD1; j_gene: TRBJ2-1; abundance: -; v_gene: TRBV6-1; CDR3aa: CASSERPRGRNEQFF; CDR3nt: TGTGCCAGCAGTGAACGACCCAGGGGGAGAAATGAGCAGTTCTTC
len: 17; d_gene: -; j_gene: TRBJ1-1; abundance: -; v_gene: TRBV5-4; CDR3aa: CASSSGQGYLPGTEAFF; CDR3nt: TGTGCCAGCAGCTCCGGGCAGGGCTATCTTCCCGGCACTGAAGCTTTCTTT
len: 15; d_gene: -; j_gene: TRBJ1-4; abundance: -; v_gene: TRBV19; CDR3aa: CASSGRGLPNEKLFF; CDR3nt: TGTGCCAGTAGCGGCAGGGGCCTCCCTAATGAAAAACTGTTTTTT
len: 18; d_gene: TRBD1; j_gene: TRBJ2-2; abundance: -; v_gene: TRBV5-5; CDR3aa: CASSSSLRGPWATGELFF; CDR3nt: TGTGCCAGCAGCTCAAGTCTCAGGGGGCCGTGGGCCACCGGGGAGCTGTTTTTT
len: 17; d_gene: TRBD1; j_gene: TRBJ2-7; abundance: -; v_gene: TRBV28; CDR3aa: CASSPWPDRGDPYEQYF; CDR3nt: TGTGCCAGCAGTCCATGGCCGGACAGGGGGGATCCCTACGAGCAGTACTTC
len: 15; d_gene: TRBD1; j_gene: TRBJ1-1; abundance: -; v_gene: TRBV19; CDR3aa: CASSETGGAHTEAFF; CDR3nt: TGTGCCAGTAGTGAGACAGGGGGCGCGCACACTGAAGCTTTCTTT
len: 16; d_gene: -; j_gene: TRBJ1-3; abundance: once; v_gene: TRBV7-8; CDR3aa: CASSLMGGNSGNTIYF; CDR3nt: TGTGCCAGCAGCTTAATGGGAGGCAACTCTGGAAACACCATATATTTT
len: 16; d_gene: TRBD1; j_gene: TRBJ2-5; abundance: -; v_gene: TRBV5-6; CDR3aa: CASSPPGTGALETQYF; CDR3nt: TGTGCCAGCAGCCCCCCGGGGACAGGGGCTTTGGAGACCCAGTACTTC
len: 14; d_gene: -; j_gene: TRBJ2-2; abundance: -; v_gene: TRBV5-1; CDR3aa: CASRLAGSTGELFF; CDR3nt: TGCGCCAGCAGACTGGCGGGATCCACCGGGGAGCTGTTTTTT
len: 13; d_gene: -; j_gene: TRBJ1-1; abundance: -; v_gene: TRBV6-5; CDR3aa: CASSYSHPGEAFF; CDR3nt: TGTGCCAGCAGTTATTCCCATCCAGGGGAAGCTTTCTTT
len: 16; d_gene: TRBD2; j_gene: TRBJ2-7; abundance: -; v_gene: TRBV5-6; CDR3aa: CASSGSLAGGPYEQYF; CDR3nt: TGTGCCAGCAGCGGATCGCTAGCGGGGGGCCCCTACGAGCAGTACTTC